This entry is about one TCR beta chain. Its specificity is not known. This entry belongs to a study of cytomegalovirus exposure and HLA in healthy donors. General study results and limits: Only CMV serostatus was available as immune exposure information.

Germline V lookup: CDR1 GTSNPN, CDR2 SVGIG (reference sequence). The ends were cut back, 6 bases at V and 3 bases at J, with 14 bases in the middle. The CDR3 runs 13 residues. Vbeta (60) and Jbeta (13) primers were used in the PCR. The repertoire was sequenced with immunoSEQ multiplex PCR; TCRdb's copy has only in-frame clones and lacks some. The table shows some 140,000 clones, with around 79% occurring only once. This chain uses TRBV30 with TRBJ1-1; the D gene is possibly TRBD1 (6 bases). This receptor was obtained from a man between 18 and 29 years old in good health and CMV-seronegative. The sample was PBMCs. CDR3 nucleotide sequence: TGTGCCTGCCCAGGGACATTCCACACTGAAGCTTTCTTT. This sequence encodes CACPGTFHTEAFF.